Listed below are T cell receptor beta chains from one sample, sequenced in a study of T cell responses to AZD1222 COVID-19 vaccine. Data came from immunoSEQ multiplex PCR; TCRdb stores just in-frame clones and leaves some out. Of some 110,000 clones listed, around nine tenths are singletons. Material: peripheral blood, obtained on day 0 of AZD1222 vaccination. The receptors stem from an adult in good health. Each CDR3 is given with its conserved first and last residue. D genes are given only for firm matches. Part of the rows lack a size; the others show once, few, many or a class for expanded clones.

14,NA,NA,TRBJ1-5,TRBV7-2,CASSLARGNQPQHF,TGTGCCAGCAGCTTAGCCAGGGGCAATCAGCCCCAGCATTTT
13,NA,NA,TRBJ1-6,TRBV5-1,CASSLVRDSPLHF,TGCGCCAGCAGTCTAGTCCGAGATTCACCCCTCCACTTT
14,NA,NA,TRBJ2-2,TRBV5-1,CASSSNTNTGELFF,TGCGCCAGCAGCTCGAACACGAACACCGGGGAGCTGTTTTTT
15,NA,NA,TRBJ2-1,TRBV4-3,CASSQHPGGDNEQFF,TGCGCCAGCAGCCAACATCCGGGGGGCGACAATGAGCAGTTCTTC
13,NA,NA,TRBJ1-1,TRBV2,CASSVRKDTEAFF,TGTGCCAGCAGTGTCCGCAAGGACACTGAAGCTTTCTTT
13,NA,NA,TRBJ1-2,TRBV28,CASRALDNYGYTF,TGTGCCAGCAGGGCTCTTGATAACTATGGCTACACCTTC
15,NA,TRBD1,TRBJ2-1,TRBV24-1,CATSGDRSSYNEQFF,TGTGCCACCAGTGGGGACAGAAGCTCCTACAATGAGCAGTTCTTC
18,NA,TRBD1,TRBJ2-2,TRBV7-2,CASSLVLVRTGDTGELFF,TGTGCCAGCAGCTTAGTTCTTGTCCGGACAGGGGACACCGGGGAGCTGTTTTTT
16,NA,NA,TRBJ2-2,TRBV2,CASCMAVGSSTGELFF,TGTGCCAGCTGTATGGCCGTAGGGTCCTCCACGGGGGAGCTGTTTTTT
18,NA,TRBD1,TRBJ1-1,TRBV7-9,CASSFDRDRAFGYTEAFF,TGTGCCAGCAGCTTCGACCGGGACAGGGCTTTCGGATATACTGAAGCTTTCTTT
15,few,NA,TRBJ2-2,TRBV5-1,CASSPSGSNTGELFF,TGCGCCAGCAGCCCCTCGGGGTCCAACACCGGGGAGCTGTTTTTT
15,NA,NA,TRBJ1-4,TRBV7-2,CASRRTGITNEKLFF,TGTGCCAGCAGACGTACCGGGATAACTAATGAAAAACTGTTTTTT
15,once,NA,TRBJ2-1,TRBV25-1,CASSGERVPYNEQFF,TGTGCCAGCAGTGGAGAGCGGGTACCTTACAATGAGCAGTTCTTC
15,NA,TRBD1,TRBJ1-3,TRBV7-8,CASSLGTGFGNTIYF,TGTGCCAGCAGCTTAGGGACAGGCTTCGGAAACACCATATATTTT
13,NA,TRBD1,TRBJ1-1,TRBV6-2/TRBV6-3,CASSLDRATEAFF,TGTGCCAGCAGCCTGGACAGGGCCACTGAAGCTTTCTTT
11,NA,NA,TRBJ1-6,TRBV11-2,CASTPGSPLHF,TGTGCCAGCACCCCTGGCTCACCCCTCCACTTT
15,NA,NA,TRBJ2-7,TRBV5-1,CASSPGAGRAYEQYF,TGCGCCAGCAGCCCCGGTGCAGGTAGGGCCTACGAGCAGTACTTC
15,NA,TRBD2,TRBJ2-3,TRBV2,CASSWLAGVTDTQYF,TGTGCCAGCAGTTGGCTAGCGGGAGTCACAGATACGCAGTATTTT
16,NA,NA,TRBJ1-5,TRBV11-2,CASSLNYGGLDQPQHF,TGTGCCAGCAGCTTAAATTACGGGGGCTTGGATCAGCCCCAGCATTTT
14,NA,NA,TRBJ1-5,TRBV6-6,CASSYPRGLQPQHF,TGTGCCAGCAGTTACCCGCGGGGTCTTCAGCCCCAGCATTTT
16,NA,NA,TRBJ1-3,TRBV28,CASSLFTFSSGNTIYF,TGTGCCAGCAGTTTATTTACGTTTAGCTCTGGAAACACCATATATTTT
15,NA,TRBD2,TRBJ2-1,TRBV2,CATTRGGASYNEQFF,TGTGCCACTACTCGCGGGGGGGCGTCCTACAATGAGCAGTTCTTC
16,NA,NA,TRBJ2-7,TRBV6-1,CASSEGMEGFENEQYF,TGTGCCAGCAGTGAAGGAATGGAGGGCTTCGAAAACGAGCAGTACTTC
15,NA,TRBD1,TRBJ2-7,TRBV28,CASRHRDRSSYEQYF,TGTGCCAGCAGACACCGGGACAGGTCCTCCTACGAGCAGTACTTC
14,NA,TRBD1,TRBJ1-2,TRBV7-6,CASSPLTGHYGYTF,TGTGCCAGCAGCCCGCTGACAGGGCACTATGGCTACACCTTC
12,NA,NA,TRBJ2-7,TRBV7-6,CASSFSGREQYF,TGTGCCAGCAGCTTTTCTGGTCGGGAGCAGTACTTC
13,NA,NA,TRBJ1-1,TRBV28,CASISPGETEAFF,TGTGCCAGCATCTCCCCTGGTGAGACTGAAGCTTTCTTT
15,NA,NA,TRBJ2-1,TRBV19,CASTKLAGSYNEQFF,TGTGCCAGTACCAAACTAGCCGGCTCCTACAATGAGCAGTTCTTC
15,NA,NA,TRBJ1-1,TRBV24-1,CATSDLDIRVTEAFF,TGTGCCACCAGTGATTTAGACATTCGTGTCACTGAAGCTTTCTTT
17,NA,TRBD2,TRBJ2-1,TRBV6-1,CASSVIAGGIPRAEQFF,TGTGCCAGCAGTGTAATAGCGGGGGGCATCCCCCGAGCGGAGCAGTTCTTC
15,NA,TRBD1,TRBJ1-5,TRBV19,CASSQGVYSNQPQHF,TGTGCCAGTAGTCAGGGGGTTTATAGCAATCAGCCCCAGCATTTT
13,NA,NA,TRBJ1-5,TRBV20-1,CSASGAGNQPQHF,TGCAGTGCTAGTGGGGCAGGCAATCAGCCCCAGCATTTT
13,once,NA,TRBJ2-3,TRBV2,CASRGFASNTQYF,TGTGCCAGCAGAGGGTTCGCCTCGAATACGCAGTATTTT
15,NA,NA,TRBJ2-2,TRBV13,CASSSRKGPTGELFF,TGTGCCAGCAGCTCTCGCAAGGGACCCACCGGGGAGCTGTTTTTT
14,once,NA,TRBJ2-5,TRBV5-4,CASSLYALQETQYF,TGTGCCAGCAGCTTGTATGCCCTCCAAGAGACCCAGTACTTC
16,NA,NA,TRBJ2-6,TRBV5-4,CASSSKLLSGANVLTF,TGTGCCAGCAGCTCCAAGTTGCTCTCTGGGGCCAACGTCCTGACTTTC
13,NA,NA,TRBJ2-5,TRBV2,CASSEDSAETQYF,TGTGCCAGCAGTGAAGACAGTGCAGAGACCCAGTACTTC
12,NA,NA,TRBJ1-1,TRBV12-5,CASEKPNTEAFF,TGTGCTAGTGAAAAACCAAACACTGAAGCTTTCTTT
13,NA,NA,TRBJ1-2,TRBV27,CASSLAGSYGYTF,TGTGCCAGCAGTTTGGCCGGTTCGTATGGCTACACCTTC
13,NA,NA,TRBJ1-1,TRBV11-3,CASSRGLGTEAFF,TGTGCCAGCAGCCGCGGTTTGGGGACTGAAGCTTTCTTT
20,few,TRBD2,TRBJ2-2,TRBV7-8,CASSEAGWSGRAVNTGELFF,TGTGCCAGCAGCGAAGCGGGCTGGAGCGGGAGGGCCGTCAACACCGGGGAGCTGTTTTTT
18,NA,TRBD2,TRBJ2-2,TRBV18,CASSPRGLAGANTGELFF,TGTGCCAGCTCACCACGAGGACTAGCGGGAGCTAACACCGGGGAGCTGTTTTTT
17,NA,NA,TRBJ1-3,TRBV4-3,CASSRQALERGGNTIYF,TGCGCCAGCAGCCGCCAAGCCCTGGAGAGAGGCGGAAACACCATATATTTT
14,NA,NA,TRBJ1-5,TRBV6-6,CASSYRDHNQPQHF,TGTGCCAGCAGTTACCGGGACCACAATCAGCCCCAGCATTTT
15,NA,NA,TRBJ2-7,TRBV20-1,CSASLVGGRIYEQYF,TGCAGTGCCAGTCTCGTTGGAGGGAGAATCTACGAGCAGTACTTC
14,NA,NA,TRBJ1-1,TRBV5-5,CASSTLERNTEAFF,TGTGCCAGCAGCACCCTGGAGCGGAACACTGAAGCTTTCTTT
12,once,NA,TRBJ2-1,TRBV27,CASSLTRQEQFF,TGTGCCAGCAGTTTGACTCGACAGGAGCAGTTCTTC
11,NA,NA,TRBJ1-1,TRBV10-3,CAIREDTEAFF,TGTGCCATCAGGGAGGACACTGAAGCTTTCTTT
16,NA,TRBD2,TRBJ2-2,TRBV24-1,CATSGVLAGDTGELFF,TGTGCCACCTCGGGTGTACTAGCGGGAGACACCGGGGAGCTGTTTTTT
17,NA,TRBD1,TRBJ1-3,TRBV9,CASSGGTGVKLGNTIYF,TGTGCCAGCAGCGGAGGGACAGGCGTAAAACTAGGAAACACCATATATTTT
12,few,NA,TRBJ1-4,TRBV21-1,CASSKRRCGLFF,TGTGCCAGCAGCAAACGGCGTTGTGGTCTGTTTTTT
15,NA,NA,TRBJ1-6,TRBV28,CASKGGPDYNSPLHF,TGTGCCAGCAAAGGCGGTCCAGACTATAATTCACCCCTCCACTTT
14,NA,NA,TRBJ1-1,TRBV5-1,CASSSPKRGDEAFF,TGCGCCAGCAGCTCGCCGAAGAGGGGAGACGAAGCTTTCTTT
13,NA,NA,TRBJ2-7,TRBV28,CATSGGGVYEQYF,TGTGCCACCTCGGGGGGCGGGGTCTACGAGCAGTACTTC
18,NA,TRBD1,TRBJ1-5,TRBV19,CASSTRGQGRGGNQPQHF,TGTGCCAGTAGTACCCGAGGACAGGGCCGAGGGGGCAATCAGCCCCAGCATTTT